This T cell receptor (beta chain) came from a study of cytotoxic CD8 clonotypes in ibrutinib-treated CLL. Study at large: Some 25 partial and 2 complete responses; at median approximately 6 years, approximately 14 remitted, around 12 progressed. The average sample held roughly 250,000 productive templates and 96,000 or so productive rearrangements. The study's findings and limits: Clonality was higher at ibrutinib response and returned toward baseline at progression. Measured clonality at baseline was greater than in age-matched healthy donors and tracked with circulating CD8+ T-cell counts.

With regard to this clone: Its antigen is undetermined.

Sequencing was performed with immunoSEQ multiplex PCR; in TCRdb, only in-frame clones are kept and a portion is missing. Of about 120,000 clones listed, under 70% were seen once; the top ten hold more than 35%. The CDR3 spans 15 residues. Germline values: CDR1 SGHNT, CDR2 YENEEA. V shed 0 bases and J shed 4 bases, with 13 bases lying between them. This chain links TRBV11-3 with TRBJ2-7; TRBD1 is a possible D gene (5 bases). This sequence originates from a human donor with chronic lymphocytic leukemia. The sequencing here drew on PBMCs, taken after 24 months of ibrutinib treatment. CDR3 nucleotide sequence: TGTGCCAGCAGCTTAGACAGGGTTGGGATATACGAGCAGTACTTC. Protein sequence: CASSLDRVGIYEQYF.